What follows are 26 T cell receptor beta chains derived from one specimen sequenced in a study of post-analysis software for immune sequencing data. Study outcomes and limitations: Included in a set of about five TRBV segments more frequent in patients than controls were TRBV5-6, TRBV5-1 and TRBV20-1.

These TCRs' antigens remain unknown. TCR beta libraries were prepared from cDNA with unique molecular identifiers. TCRdb called the PCR reads again in MiXCR, with one record for every CDR3 protein. The repertoire holds 380,000 or so distinct CDR3 sequences, with about a third as singletons. Sequencing was carried out using blood. Every receptor here comes from a girl under 18 with multiple sclerosis.

The chain uses TRBV6-1 and TRBJ2-3; maybe TRBD2 (5 bases). Germline values: CDR1 MNHNS, CDR2 SASEGT. CDR3 length equals 18 residues. Between the trimmed V and J ends, which lost 5 bases and 0 bases, there was a span of 21 bases. In nucleotides, the CDR3 is TGTGCCAGCAGTACCCACGGGGTCCCGGAGGAGAGCACAGATACGCAGTATTTT. This codes for CASSTHGVPEESTDTQYF.

The sample holds a few counts of this clonotype. This chain links TRBV6-6 with TRBJ2-1, with D unresolved. From germline, CDR1 is MNHNY and CDR2 SVGAGI (reference sequence). Trimming took 5 bases from V and 5 from J, leaving 19 bases between them. This CDR3 region has 16 residues. CDR3 sequence reads: CASSTLWAALNNEQFF. The CDR3 DNA is TGTGCCAGCAGTACCCTCTGGGCGGCTCTCAACAATGAGCAGTTCTTC.

This clonotype was recorded a few times. The chain couples TRBV24-1 to TRBJ2-5; a weak D match, TRBD1 (5 bases). The DNA end favors TRBJ2-7, so the J call may be wrong. The CDR3 has 14 amino acids. Germline-derived CDR1 and CDR2 are KGHDR and SFDVKD. Here the CDR3 DNA reads TGTGCCACCAGTGACTCTACAGGTCCCTACGAGCAGTACTTC. Amino acid sequence: CATSDSTGPYEQYF.

This clonotype occurred a few times. V and J are TRBV6-5 and TRBJ2-3; 7 positions match TRBD2. The germline gives CDR1 MNHEY, CDR2 SVGAGI. This CDR3 spans 16 amino acids. J gave up 2 bases and V 6 bases, and 11 bases lay outside the gene matches. In DNA, the CDR3 is TGTGCCAGCAGCCAATCTACTAGCGCCCCCACAGATACGCAGTATTTT. Residues: CASSQSTSAPTDTQYF.

This clonotype was picked up a small number of times. V usage is TRBV11-2 and J usage is TRBJ2-5; possibly TRBD2 for D (6 bases). Germline values: CDR1 SGHAT, CDR2 FQNNGV. Trimming took 4 bases from V and 4 from J, leaving 16 bases between them. This CDR3 is built from 15 residues. The CDR3 spells CASSSPGGVGETQYF. Written as DNA, the CDR3 is TGTGCCAGCAGCTCCCCCGGGGGAGTTGGAGAGACCCAGTACTTC.

V is TRBV12-3 or TRBV12-4 and J is TRBJ2-7, with TRBD2 identical over 11 bases. With the DNA end fitting TRBJ2-5 better, the J assignment may be wrong. This CDR3 has 16 residues. As DNA, the CDR3 is TGTGCCAGCAGTCTGGGGGTAGCGGGAGGGCGAGAGACCCAGTACTTC. Translated, it gives CASSLGVAGGRETQYF.

The V and J genes are TRBV18 and TRBJ2-1; 7 nucleotides align to TRBD1. The trim removed 2 bases at V and 7 bases at J, leaving 8 bases unmatched. Looked up from germline, CDR1 is KGHSH and CDR2 is LQKENI. CDR3 length equals 15 residues. The CDR3 DNA reads TGTGCCAGCTCACCAGGACACCCAGGGGGAAATGAGCAGTTCTTC. Protein product: CASSPGHPGGNEQFF. The variable domain in full, with the rest retrieved from reference TRBV18 and TRBJ2-1, is NAGVMQNPRHLVRRRGQEARLRCSPMKGHSHVYWYRQLPEEGLKFMVYLQKENIIDESGMPKERFSAEFPKEGPSILRIQQVVRGDSAAYFCASSPGHPGGNEQFFGPGTRLTVL.

The V and J genes are TRBV5-1 and TRBJ2-3; D might be TRBD1 (6 bases). The CDR3 is 15 amino acids. Germline values: CDR1 SGHRS, CDR2 YFSETQ. Deletions cut 8 bases from V and 4 bases from J, with 20 bases between. The CDR3 loop reads CASHRSGQRADTQYF. In DNA form, the CDR3 reads TGCGCCAGTCACCGCTCAGGACAGCGCGCAGATACGCAGTATTTT.

This clonotype was seen only a few times. The chain is built from TRBV28 and TRBJ2-7, with a tentative D call TRBD1 (6 bases). Germline CDR1 is MDHEN and CDR2 is SYDVKM. The germline V and J ends were trimmed by 6 bases and 6 bases, with 24 bases remaining between them. This CDR3 comprises 16 residues. The CDR3 coding sequence is TGTGCCAGCAGCCACAATACAGGGAGCCCTAGTGGCGAGCAGTACTTC. Its protein is CASSHNTGSPSGEQYF.

Comments on this clonotype: One end of the junction fails to match germline, which may point to a read error. The genes are TRBV2 and TRBJ2-2; 9 bases agree with TRBD1. This CDR3 has 16 amino acids. Per the germline V gene, CDR1 is SNHLY and CDR2 is FYNNEI. CDR3 nucleotides: TGTGCCAGCAGGGGGACAGGGTCGGCGAACACCGGGGAGCGGTTTTTT. This encodes CASRGTGSANTGERFF.

This clonotype came up many times. The chain recombines TRBV6-2 or TRBV6-3 with TRBJ2-4; D is possibly TRBD2 (6 bases). This CDR3 spans 17 amino acids. V lost 0 bases and J 1 base, leaving 13 bases between the germline ends. Germline assignment: CDR1 MNHEY and CDR2 SVGEGT. In DNA, the CDR3 is TGTGCCAGCAGTTACTCGGGCGGGGTGCGGGCCAAAAACATTCAGTACTTC. Residues: CASSYSGGVRAKNIQYF.

This rearrangement joins TRBV2 to TRBJ1-2; D gene ambiguous. The germline V gene encodes CDR1 SNHLY and CDR2 FYNNEI. The germline V and J ends were trimmed by 6 bases and 8 bases, with 10 bases remaining between them. The CDR3 extends over 11 amino acids. The CDR3 sequence is CASRMGGGYTF. The DNA for the CDR3 is TGTGCCAGCAGGATGGGTGGGGGCTACACCTTC.

The V call is TRBV5-6, the J call TRBJ2-3, with D maybe TRBD1 (6 bases). The CDR3 spans 16 residues. CDR1 is SGHDT, CDR2 YYEEEE, per germline. With 1 base removed from V and 2 bases from J, the gap between germline ends came to 14 bases. The CDR3 sequence is CASSLWAGAPTDTQYF. In DNA, the CDR3 is TGTGCCAGCAGCTTGTGGGCAGGGGCCCCCACAGATACGCAGTATTTT.

In this sample, this clonotype turned up many times. The V call is TRBV7-2, the J call TRBJ2-3; 7 positions agree with TRBD2. Germline values: CDR1 SGHTA, CDR2 FQGNSA. The length of the CDR3 is 15 residues. V lost 1 base to trimming and J lost 1 base; unmatched junction nucleotides: 2. The CDR3: CASSLGGGRTDTQYF. The CDR3 region has the DNA TGTGCCAGCAGCTTAGGGGGAGGGCGCACAGATACGCAGTATTTT.

Points on this clonotype: The germline gene is not matched at one end of the junction; a read error may be the cause. J is TRBJ1-1 and V is TRBV7-6, with D hard to call. Germline V gene sequence: CDR1 SGHVS, CDR2 FNYEAQ. The CDR3 is 14 amino acids. The CDR3, as DNA: TGTGCCAGCAGCTTAGGATCTGTGAACTCTGAAGCTTTCTTT. Amino acids: CASSLGSVNSEAFF. The variable domain in full, completed from reference TRBV7-6 and TRBJ1-1, reads GAGVSQSPRYKVTKRGQDVALRCDPISGHVSLYWYRQALGQGPEFLTYFNYEAQQDKSGLPNDRFSAERPEGSISTLTIQRTEQRDSAMYRCASSLGSVNSEAFFGQGTRLTVV.

This clonotype was counted only a few times. The chain has TRBV20-1 and TRBJ2-7, with TRBD2 as a possible D gene (7 bases). The V end lost 5 bases, the J end lost 0 bases, and 14 bases lay between the germline ends. The CDR3 is made up of 14 amino acids. Germline CDR1 and CDR2: DFQATT and SNEGSKA (reference sequence). CDR3 amino acids: CSALRGTNSYEQYF. The CDR3, as DNA: TGCAGTGCTCTAAGGGGGACTAACTCCTACGAGCAGTACTTC.

This clonotype was seen a few times. A much larger clone sits a single nucleotide away, making a read error possible. The chain joins TRBV5-1 to TRBJ2-7; a weak D match, TRBD1 (5 bases). Germline CDR1 is SGHRS and CDR2 is YFSETQ. The CDR3 is made up of 16 amino acids. The ends were cut back, 1 base at V and 0 bases at J, with 14 bases in the middle. DNA for the CDR3: TGCGCCAGCAGCTTGCCTTTCGAGACAGCCTCCTACGAGCAGTACTTC. Translation: CASSLPFETASYEQYF.

The chain couples TRBV15 to TRBJ2-7; 8 nucleotides agree with TRBD1. Germline CDR1 is LNHNV and CDR2 is YYDKDF (reference sequence). The length of the CDR3 is 14 residues. Germline trimming cut 3 bases from V and 7 bases from J; bases unmatched to any gene: 8. The CDR3 region has the DNA TGTGCCACCAGCAGGACAGGGGAGAGAACAGAGCAGTACTTC. Translation: CATSRTGERTEQYF. Supplemented by reference TRBV15 and TRBJ2-7, the full variable domain reads DAMVIQNPRYQVTQFGKPVTLSCSQTLNHNVMYWYQQKSSQAPKLLFHYYDKDFNNEADTPDNFQSRRPNTSFCFLDIRSPGLGDTAMYLCATSRTGERTEQYFGPGTRLTVT.

This clonotype was detected only a few times. The rearrangement uses TRBV5-1 and TRBJ1-2; 10 nucleotides align to TRBD1. J lost 3 bases, V lost 4 bases, and 12 bases had no gene match. Germline loops: CDR1 SGHRS, CDR2 YFSETQ. This CDR3 region has 17 residues. The CDR3, as DNA: TGCGCCAGCAGCCCAGGACAGGGGGGAACCTTTTACTATGGCTACACCTTC. Amino acid sequence: CASSPGQGGTFYYGYTF.

The V call is TRBV12-3 or TRBV12-4, the J call TRBJ1-2, with 7 bases that match TRBD1. The CDR3 loop spans 14 amino acids. V shed 6 bases and J 2 bases; nucleotides not matched to a gene: 6. The CDR3 DNA reads TGTGCCAGCAGCCGACAGGGAAGAAACTATGGCTACACCTTC. Translation: CASSRQGRNYGYTF.

The chain combines TRBV7-2 with TRBJ2-1, with a possible D match to TRBD2 (5 bases). CDR3 size: 14 residues. The germline V and J ends were trimmed by 5 bases and 0 bases, with 8 bases remaining between them. Germline CDR1 SGHTA, CDR2 FQGNSA. The CDR3 DNA sequence: TGTGCCAGCAGCGCTGACTACTCCTACAATGAGCAGTTCTTC. Protein: CASSADYSYNEQFF. Using reference TRBV7-2 and TRBJ2-1 for the parts outside the CDR3, the full variable domain is GAGVSQSPSNKVTEKGKDVELRCDPISGHTALYWYRQSLGQGLEFLIYFQGNSAPDKSGLPSDRFSAERTGGSVSTLTIQRTQQEDSAVYLCASSADYSYNEQFFGPGTRLTVL.

This clonotype has only a few counts. In nucleotides, the CDR3 is TGTGCCAGCAGTGAAGGGGCAGGGGCCTTCTACGAGCAGTACTTC. Translated, it gives CASSEGAGAFYEQYF. J is TRBJ2-7 and V is TRBV6-1; D may be TRBD1 (6 bases). The CDR3 length is 15 residues. CDR1 MNHNS and CDR2 SASEGT come from the germline V gene. V lost 1 base, J lost 3 bases, and 13 bases lay in between.

This clonotype was picked up many times. The gene calls are TRBV11-2 and TRBJ2-1; 8 bases align to TRBD1. This CDR3 is built from 16 residues. J lost 1 base, V lost 3 bases, and 5 bases had no gene match. From germline, CDR1 is SGHAT and CDR2 FQNNGV. The CDR3 is CASSFIRTGSYNEQFF. CDR3 bases: TGTGCCAGCAGCTTTATCAGGACAGGGTCCTACAATGAGCAGTTCTTC.

In its sample, this clonotype was seen a few times. The rearrangement joins TRBV25-1 to TRBJ1-5; 9 bases match TRBD1. V lost 8 bases, J lost 3 bases, and 11 bases stayed unmatched. CDR3 length: 16 residues. The V gene's germline CDR1 is MGHDK and CDR2 SYGVNS. The DNA for the CDR3 is TGTGCCAGCGAGTGGAAGGACAGGGGCGTCAATCAGCCCCAGCATTTT. This encodes CASEWKDRGVNQPQHF.

CDR3 protein: CASATLDVTYYEQYF. In nucleotides, the CDR3 is TGCGCCAGCGCGACCTTGGACGTAACTTACTACGAGCAGTACTTC. The genes are TRBV4-1 and TRBJ2-7; D unclear. Germline CDR1 MGHRA, CDR2 YSYEKL. Trimming took off 8 bases at V and 3 bases at J, with 20 bases between the two ends. The CDR3 consists of 15 residues.

Ten or more counts support this clonotype. The chain combines TRBV4-1 with TRBJ1-2; tentative D call: TRBD1 (5 bases). V lost 0 bases to trimming and J lost 4 bases, with 12 bases between them. Germline V gene data show CDR1 as MGHRA and CDR2 as YSYEKL. The CDR3 loop spans 15 amino acids. In nucleotides, the CDR3 is TGCGCCAGCAGCCAAGAACAACAGGCTTCCTATGGCTACACCTTC. This encodes CASSQEQQASYGYTF.